Below, one TCR beta chain is given with its context. The data stem from a study of T cells expressing NK-cell markers. Overall study: Among eight sequenced donors, seven carried HCMV seropositivity while one was seronegative.

This CDR3 has 14 residues. CDR1 and CDR2 (germline): DFQATT, SNEGSKA (reference sequence). After re-calling the 5' RACE reads, TCRdb lists one entry per CDR3 protein, DNA absent. This table holds around 100,000 distinct CDR3 sequences. The specimen was blood T cells: a sorted CD56 or NKG2C T cell subset, CD4+ or CD8+ T cells, or bulk PBMC T cells (not recorded which). This clonotype was sampled from a woman aged 18 to 75 in good health. This chain uses TRBV20-1 with TRBJ2-1; with no DNA, the TCRdb D assignment of TRBD1 cannot be verified. Here the CDR3 reads CSADGTGAYNEQFF.